These 30 T cell receptor beta chains were all obtained from the same sample, sequenced in a study of T cells after yellow fever vaccination (dated by TCRdb to the late 2010s). In the paper's terms, the treatment or condition label means: live attenuated yellow fever vaccine strain. Libraries came from 5' RACE. TCRdb records Illumina HiSeq 2500 as the sequencer. The public reads were run again by TCRdb, first through fastp at Q25 and then through MiXCR, and only productive beta chains were kept. Each entry merges the rows of one CDR3 protein and shows their most common DNA and genes. Across this sample there are about 130,000 distinct CDR3 sequences, with under 8% seen only once. The ten largest clones represent approximately 0.67% of the sample. The sequences come from CD4+ T cells sorted from PBMCs, collected 10 days after the yellow fever booster vaccination. These receptor sequences come from a man aged 30-40 years who received the YFV17D yellow fever vaccine.

This clonotype has at least ten counts. The chain couples TRBV7-9 to TRBJ2-1; 10 bases are a match to TRBD2. This CDR3 contains 16 residues. Trimming at V came to 5 bases and at J to 7 bases, leaving 11 bases not matched to a gene. CDR1 SEHNR and CDR2 FQNEAQ come from the germline V gene (reference sequence). The CDR3 reads CASSLLGLAGENEQFF. In DNA, the CDR3 is TGTGCCAGCAGCCTCCTGGGGCTAGCGGGAGAAAATGAGCAGTTCTTC.

At least ten counts were recorded for this clonotype. The chain employs TRBV7-8 and TRBJ1-1; the D gene is possibly TRBD1 (6 bases). V dropped 1 base and J dropped 7 bases, with 16 bases sitting between them. Germline V gives CDR1 SGHVS, CDR2 FQNEAQ. This CDR3 contains 15 residues. The chain's CDR3 is CASSLDRVGHGEAFF. The CDR3 bases are TGTGCCAGCAGCTTAGACAGGGTAGGGCATGGTGAAGCTTTCTTT.

This clonotype was recorded many times. The CDR3 reads CASSTAGQQETQYF. For the CDR3, the DNA is TGTGCCAGCAGCACGGCAGGGCAGCAAGAGACCCAGTACTTC. The V and J genes are TRBV21-1 and TRBJ2-5; the table's D call, TRBD2, has no DNA check behind it. TRBV21-1 is a pseudogene. This CDR3 is 14 amino acids long.

This clonotype has ten or more counts. This chain joins TRBV20-1 and TRBJ2-1, with TRBD2 as a possible D gene (7 bases). Germline V lookup: CDR1 DFQATT, CDR2 SNEGSKA (reference sequence). This CDR3 has 14 residues. V was trimmed by 5 bases and J by 9 bases, leaving 20 bases between them. This chain's CDR3 is CSALQGSWGGEQFF. In nucleotides, the CDR3 is TGCAGTGCTCTTCAGGGGTCCTGGGGGGGTGAGCAGTTCTTC.

This clonotype was detected many times. J is TRBJ2-7 and V is TRBV2; D is perhaps TRBD1 (5 bases). The CDR3 length is 14 residues. Deletions cut 4 bases from V and 0 bases from J, with 10 bases between. Germline values: CDR1 SNHLY, CDR2 FYNNEI. The DNA for the CDR3 is TGTGCCAGCAGTGCAGGGATGGGCTCCTACGAGCAGTACTTC. This gives the protein CASSAGMGSYEQYF.

This clonotype was seen many times. The V call is TRBV5-1, the J call TRBJ2-7; D not resolved. The length of the CDR3 is 17 residues. Per the germline V gene, CDR1 is SGHRS and CDR2 is YFSETQ. V lost 0 bases and J lost 0, with 16 bases in between. The CDR3 is CASSLAAEDGPSYEQYF. For the CDR3, the DNA is TGCGCCAGCAGCTTGGCCGCTGAGGACGGGCCCTCCTACGAGCAGTACTTC.

This clonotype was counted ten times or more. The chain is built from TRBV7-3 and TRBJ2-3; D call uncertain. The V end was cut by 5 bases, the J end by 6 bases, with 15 bases between. This CDR3 spans 14 amino acids. Germline lookup yields CDR1 SGHTA and CDR2 FQGTGA. The CDR3 region is CASSPRTAADTQYF. The CDR3 DNA reads as TGTGCCAGCAGCCCCCGGACCGCAGCGGATACGCAGTATTTT.

This clonotype has a count of ten or more. The J gene is TRBJ2-5, the V gene TRBV19, with TRBD1 identical over 9 bases. This CDR3 is built from 17 residues. V lost 7 bases to trimming and J lost 4 bases; unmatched junction nucleotides: 16. From germline, CDR1 is LNHDA and CDR2 SQIVND (reference sequence). In DNA form, the CDR3 reads TGTGCCAGTAAAGACTCGGGGACAGGGTTTGTCTCAGAGACCCAGTACTTC. This codes for CASKDSGTGFVSETQYF. Based on the CDR3 plus reference TRBV19 and TRBJ2-5, the full variable domain is DGGITQSPKYLFRKEGQNVTLSCEQNLNHDAMYWYRQDPGQGLRLIYYSQIVNDFQKGDIAEGYSVSREKKESFPLTVTSAQKNPTAFYLCASKDSGTGFVSETQYFGPGTRLLVL.

This clonotype was detected ten times or more. The chain combines TRBV27 with TRBJ2-3; TRBD2 matches at 8 bases. The V and J ends lost 5 bases and 6 bases, in that order; junction bases with no gene match: 16. Germline assignment: CDR1 MNHEY and CDR2 SMNVEV (reference sequence). The CDR3 totals 17 residues. The CDR3 bases are TGTGCCAGCAGTAATCCGGGACTAGGGATGAGGTCCGATACGCAGTATTTT. Protein sequence: CASSNPGLGMRSDTQYF.

This clonotype was counted ten times or more. The J gene is TRBJ1-2, the V gene TRBV15; D ambiguous. There are 15 residues in the CDR3. Trimming took 0 bases from V and 7 from J, leaving 15 bases between them. The germline V gene encodes CDR1 LNHNV and CDR2 YYDKDF (reference sequence). CDR3 loop: CATSRDWGEGSGYTF. The CDR3 nucleotides are TGTGCCACCAGCAGAGATTGGGGTGAAGGGTCTGGCTACACCTTC.

In regard to this clonotype: An end of the junction does not agree with germline; a read error may underlie this. The chain is built from TRBV6-6 and TRBJ2-1, with D uncertain. The CDR3 loop spans 13 amino acids. Germline values: CDR1 MNHNY, CDR2 SVGAGI (reference sequence). CDR3 sequence reads: CASSYSTYSEQFF. Here the CDR3 DNA reads TGTGCCAGCAGTTACTCGACTTACAGTGAGCAGTTCTTC.

The table lists this clonotype with many counts. The genes are TRBV5-1 and TRBJ2-6; D not resolved. CDR1 is SGHRS and CDR2 is YFSETQ in the germline V gene. This CDR3 region has 15 residues. Trimming shortened V by 1 base and J by 0 bases, and 5 bases separated the two germline ends. CDR3 loop: CASSLSVSGANVLTF. Written as DNA, the CDR3 is TGCGCCAGCAGCTTGAGCGTCTCTGGGGCCAACGTCCTGACTTTC.

Only a few counts were recorded for this clonotype. The genes are TRBV27 and TRBJ2-3; 10 bases match TRBD2. CDR1 is MNHEY, CDR2 SMNVEV, per germline (reference sequence). After removal of 6 bases from V and 8 bases from J, the junction contained 14 bases not matched to a gene. The CDR3 covers 16 residues. CDR3 nucleotides: TGTGCCAGCAGCCCCTGGGCTAGCGGGAGATCGGGTACGCAGTATTTT. Amino acids: CASSPWASGRSGTQYF.

This clonotype was observed at least ten times. The V gene is TRBV7-9, the J gene TRBJ2-5; the D gene is possibly TRBD2 (6 bases). CDR3 length equals 14 residues. The V gene lost 2 bases and the J gene lost 1 base, with 8 bases spanning the gap. CDR1 and CDR2 (germline): SEHNR, FQNEAQ (reference sequence). The CDR3 region has the DNA TGTGCCAGCAGCTTAAATAGCGGCCAAGAGACCCAGTACTTC. Its translation is CASSLNSGQETQYF.

This clonotype was seen a handful of times. CDR3 in amino acids: CASSLVWAEQFF. The CDR3 DNA sequence: TGTGCCAGCAGCTTAGTTTGGGCTGAGCAGTTCTTC. The chain employs TRBV7-2 and TRBJ2-1; D gene uncertain. Between the trimmed V and J ends, which lost 1 base and 9 bases, there was a span of 7 bases. The CDR3 length is 12 residues. CDR1 is SGHTA and CDR2 is FQGNSA in the germline V gene. The variable domain in full, with the rest retrieved from reference TRBV7-2 and TRBJ2-1, is GAGVSQSPSNKVTEKGKDVELRCDPISGHTALYWYRQSLGQGLEFLIYFQGNSAPDKSGLPSDRFSAERTGGSVSTLTIQRTQQEDSAVYLCASSLVWAEQFFGPGTRLTVL.

This clonotype was seen just once. It may be a read error: a sequence one base away is much more abundant. This chain links TRBV24-1 with TRBJ2-2; D not certain. From germline, CDR1 is KGHDR and CDR2 SFDVKD. The CDR3 sequence is 13 residues long. CDR3: CTTSDTNTGELFF. DNA for the CDR3: TGTACCACCAGTGATACGAACACCGGGGAGCTGTTTTTT.

The table lists this clonotype with many counts. The chain recombines TRBV6-5 with TRBJ2-5, with TRBD2 matching 10 bases. V lost 4 bases to trimming and J lost 4 bases; unmatched junction nucleotides: 9. Germline V CDR1 and CDR2: MNHEY, SVGAGI. The CDR3 covers 16 residues. The CDR3 DNA is TGTGCCAGCAGTTCACCCCGGACTAGCGGCATAGAGACCCAGTACTTC. It codes for CASSSPRTSGIETQYF.

This clonotype appeared a few times. The chain employs TRBV7-9 and TRBJ1-5; TRBD1 agrees at 7 bases. This CDR3 spans 14 amino acids. V trimming: 8 bases; J trimming: 1 base; junction bases outside the gene matches: 5. Germline V gives CDR1 SEHNR, CDR2 FQNEAQ (reference sequence). CDR3 protein: CASHQTGSNQPQHF. The CDR3 DNA is TGTGCCAGCCACCAGACAGGGAGCAATCAGCCCCAGCATTTT. Full variable domain (remainder filled in from reference TRBV7-9 and TRBJ1-5): DTGVSQNPRHKITKRGQNVTFRCDPISEHNRLYWYRQTLGQGPEFLTYFQNEAQLEKSRLLSDRFSAERPKGSFSTLEIQRTEQGDSAMYLCASHQTGSNQPQHFGDGTRLSIL.

This clonotype showed up many times. This rearrangement joins TRBV7-2 to TRBJ2-7; D not certain. V lost 5 bases and J 3 bases, leaving 5 bases between the germline ends. CDR1 and CDR2 from the germline V gene are SGHTA and FQGNSA. The CDR3 runs 11 residues. The CDR3, as DNA: TGTGCCAGCAGCATTAACTACGAGCAGTACTTC. Translated: CASSINYEQYF. Full variable domain (remainder filled in from reference TRBV7-2 and TRBJ2-7): GAGVSQSPSNKVTEKGKDVELRCDPISGHTALYWYRQSLGQGLEFLIYFQGNSAPDKSGLPSDRFSAERTGGSVSTLTIQRTQQEDSAVYLCASSINYEQYFGPGTRLTVT.

This clonotype showed up many times. The chain has TRBV20-1 and TRBJ2-5; tentatively, D is TRBD1 (5 bases). The CDR3 contains 13 residues. Germline loops: CDR1 DFQATT, CDR2 SNEGSKA (reference sequence). V lost 2 bases and J 0 bases, leaving 7 bases between the germline ends. The CDR3 loop reads CSARSDNQETQYF. Written as DNA, the CDR3 is TGCAGTGCTAGATCGGACAACCAAGAGACCCAGTACTTC.

In this sample, this clonotype turned up many times. The rearrangement links TRBV20-1 to TRBJ2-3; 10 bases are shared with TRBD2. The CDR3 has 15 amino acids. V shed 6 bases, J shed 0 bases, and the junction held 6 bases outside the gene matches. Germline-derived CDR1 and CDR2 are DFQATT and SNEGSKA (reference sequence). In DNA form, the CDR3 reads TGCAGTGCCTACATGACTAGCGGGAGCACAGATACGCAGTATTTT. Encoded protein: CSAYMTSGSTDTQYF.

This clonotype was detected ten times or more. The CDR3: CAISDGQGVDTQYF. In DNA, the CDR3 is TGTGCCATCAGTGATGGCCAGGGGGTCGATACGCAGTATTTT. The chain has TRBV10-3 and TRBJ2-3, with 7 bases matching TRBD1. From germline, CDR1 is ENHRY and CDR2 SYGVKD. This CDR3 region has 14 residues. V lost 3 bases, J lost 6 bases, and 6 bases stayed unmatched.

This clonotype was detected ten times or more. The V gene is TRBV6-2 or TRBV6-3, the J gene TRBJ2-7; D might be TRBD1 (6 bases). Germline values: CDR1 MNHEY, CDR2 SVGEGT. The CDR3 consists of 16 residues. V lost 2 bases and J lost 6, with 20 bases in between. The CDR3 DNA sequence: TGTGCCAGCAGTTACCCCCTGGGGGCACGACAGGTCGAGCAGTACTTC. Protein: CASSYPLGARQVEQYF.

This clonotype was seen at least ten times. The chain joins TRBV2 to TRBJ2-7; 9 bases agree with TRBD2. Losses at the gene ends were 4 bases for V and 3 bases for J; bases not matched to a gene: 7. The CDR3 runs to 15 residues. Per the germline V gene, CDR1 is SNHLY and CDR2 is FYNNEI. Here the CDR3 reads CASSAPLAGFYEQYF. The CDR3 nucleotides are TGTGCCAGCAGTGCACCGCTAGCGGGATTCTACGAGCAGTACTTC.

This clonotype was picked up many times. V and J are TRBV7-8 and TRBJ2-4, with D perhaps matching TRBD1 (6 bases). The CDR3 is made up of 12 amino acids. Germline V gives CDR1 SGHVS, CDR2 FQNEAQ. Trimming shortened V by 5 bases and J by 11 bases, and 13 bases separated the two germline ends. CDR3: CASSPGTIVQYF. The CDR3 coding sequence is TGTGCCAGCAGCCCCGGGACAATAGTTCAGTACTTC.

This clonotype has at least ten counts. CDR3 protein: CASSSQTGENYNEQFF. CDR3 DNA: TGTGCCAGCAGCTCCCAGACAGGGGAAAACTACAATGAGCAGTTCTTC. The chain couples TRBV7-9 to TRBJ2-1; 8 bases are shared with TRBD1. The CDR3 extends over 16 amino acids. Germline CDR1 SEHNR, CDR2 FQNEAQ (reference sequence). The V gene end was trimmed by 4 bases and the J gene end by 3 bases; junction bases not matched to a gene: 8.

This clonotype has a single count. A read error may explain this, as a much larger clone is one base away. The V call is TRBV27, the J call TRBJ2-6, with D tentatively TRBD2 (6 bases). The germline gives CDR1 MNHEY, CDR2 SMNVEV (reference sequence). The CDR3 has 17 residues. CDR3 in amino acids: CSSRRGQIMSGANVLTF. CDR3 in DNA: TGTTCCAGCAGGCGGGGCCAGATCATGTCTGGGGCCAACGTCCTGACTTTC.

This clonotype showed up many times. V and J are TRBV5-1 and TRBJ2-1; TRBD1 agrees at 10 bases. V trimming: 2 bases; J trimming: 4 bases; junction bases outside the gene matches: 6. CDR3 size: 16 residues. Germline-derived CDR1 and CDR2 are SGHRS and YFSETQ. For the CDR3, the DNA is TGCGCCAGCAGCTTAACCGGGACAGGGGATTACAATGAGCAGTTCTTC. Amino acid sequence: CASSLTGTGDYNEQFF.

This clonotype was recorded many times. J is TRBJ2-1 and V is TRBV10-3, with a tentative D call TRBD2 (5 bases). Germline V gene lookup returns CDR1 ENHRY and CDR2 SYGVKD. The CDR3 is made up of 15 amino acids. Trimming removed 6 bases at V and 2 bases at J, with 14 bases between. This CDR3 is CAIRTSGTAYNEQFF. The CDR3 region has the DNA TGTGCCATCAGAACAAGCGGAACTGCCTACAATGAGCAGTTCTTC.

In its sample, this clonotype was seen many times. In nucleotides, the CDR3 is TGTGCCAGCAGCCAATCGAGGGGGGGGACTAGCGTATACAATGAGCAGTTCTTC. It is translated as CASSQSRGGTSVYNEQFF. This chain uses TRBV7-8 with TRBJ2-1; 10 bases fit TRBD2. This CDR3 has 18 amino acids. CDR1 and CDR2 from the germline V gene are SGHVS and FQNEAQ. With 5 bases clipped from V and 4 bases from J, the junction kept 14 bases outside the gene matches.